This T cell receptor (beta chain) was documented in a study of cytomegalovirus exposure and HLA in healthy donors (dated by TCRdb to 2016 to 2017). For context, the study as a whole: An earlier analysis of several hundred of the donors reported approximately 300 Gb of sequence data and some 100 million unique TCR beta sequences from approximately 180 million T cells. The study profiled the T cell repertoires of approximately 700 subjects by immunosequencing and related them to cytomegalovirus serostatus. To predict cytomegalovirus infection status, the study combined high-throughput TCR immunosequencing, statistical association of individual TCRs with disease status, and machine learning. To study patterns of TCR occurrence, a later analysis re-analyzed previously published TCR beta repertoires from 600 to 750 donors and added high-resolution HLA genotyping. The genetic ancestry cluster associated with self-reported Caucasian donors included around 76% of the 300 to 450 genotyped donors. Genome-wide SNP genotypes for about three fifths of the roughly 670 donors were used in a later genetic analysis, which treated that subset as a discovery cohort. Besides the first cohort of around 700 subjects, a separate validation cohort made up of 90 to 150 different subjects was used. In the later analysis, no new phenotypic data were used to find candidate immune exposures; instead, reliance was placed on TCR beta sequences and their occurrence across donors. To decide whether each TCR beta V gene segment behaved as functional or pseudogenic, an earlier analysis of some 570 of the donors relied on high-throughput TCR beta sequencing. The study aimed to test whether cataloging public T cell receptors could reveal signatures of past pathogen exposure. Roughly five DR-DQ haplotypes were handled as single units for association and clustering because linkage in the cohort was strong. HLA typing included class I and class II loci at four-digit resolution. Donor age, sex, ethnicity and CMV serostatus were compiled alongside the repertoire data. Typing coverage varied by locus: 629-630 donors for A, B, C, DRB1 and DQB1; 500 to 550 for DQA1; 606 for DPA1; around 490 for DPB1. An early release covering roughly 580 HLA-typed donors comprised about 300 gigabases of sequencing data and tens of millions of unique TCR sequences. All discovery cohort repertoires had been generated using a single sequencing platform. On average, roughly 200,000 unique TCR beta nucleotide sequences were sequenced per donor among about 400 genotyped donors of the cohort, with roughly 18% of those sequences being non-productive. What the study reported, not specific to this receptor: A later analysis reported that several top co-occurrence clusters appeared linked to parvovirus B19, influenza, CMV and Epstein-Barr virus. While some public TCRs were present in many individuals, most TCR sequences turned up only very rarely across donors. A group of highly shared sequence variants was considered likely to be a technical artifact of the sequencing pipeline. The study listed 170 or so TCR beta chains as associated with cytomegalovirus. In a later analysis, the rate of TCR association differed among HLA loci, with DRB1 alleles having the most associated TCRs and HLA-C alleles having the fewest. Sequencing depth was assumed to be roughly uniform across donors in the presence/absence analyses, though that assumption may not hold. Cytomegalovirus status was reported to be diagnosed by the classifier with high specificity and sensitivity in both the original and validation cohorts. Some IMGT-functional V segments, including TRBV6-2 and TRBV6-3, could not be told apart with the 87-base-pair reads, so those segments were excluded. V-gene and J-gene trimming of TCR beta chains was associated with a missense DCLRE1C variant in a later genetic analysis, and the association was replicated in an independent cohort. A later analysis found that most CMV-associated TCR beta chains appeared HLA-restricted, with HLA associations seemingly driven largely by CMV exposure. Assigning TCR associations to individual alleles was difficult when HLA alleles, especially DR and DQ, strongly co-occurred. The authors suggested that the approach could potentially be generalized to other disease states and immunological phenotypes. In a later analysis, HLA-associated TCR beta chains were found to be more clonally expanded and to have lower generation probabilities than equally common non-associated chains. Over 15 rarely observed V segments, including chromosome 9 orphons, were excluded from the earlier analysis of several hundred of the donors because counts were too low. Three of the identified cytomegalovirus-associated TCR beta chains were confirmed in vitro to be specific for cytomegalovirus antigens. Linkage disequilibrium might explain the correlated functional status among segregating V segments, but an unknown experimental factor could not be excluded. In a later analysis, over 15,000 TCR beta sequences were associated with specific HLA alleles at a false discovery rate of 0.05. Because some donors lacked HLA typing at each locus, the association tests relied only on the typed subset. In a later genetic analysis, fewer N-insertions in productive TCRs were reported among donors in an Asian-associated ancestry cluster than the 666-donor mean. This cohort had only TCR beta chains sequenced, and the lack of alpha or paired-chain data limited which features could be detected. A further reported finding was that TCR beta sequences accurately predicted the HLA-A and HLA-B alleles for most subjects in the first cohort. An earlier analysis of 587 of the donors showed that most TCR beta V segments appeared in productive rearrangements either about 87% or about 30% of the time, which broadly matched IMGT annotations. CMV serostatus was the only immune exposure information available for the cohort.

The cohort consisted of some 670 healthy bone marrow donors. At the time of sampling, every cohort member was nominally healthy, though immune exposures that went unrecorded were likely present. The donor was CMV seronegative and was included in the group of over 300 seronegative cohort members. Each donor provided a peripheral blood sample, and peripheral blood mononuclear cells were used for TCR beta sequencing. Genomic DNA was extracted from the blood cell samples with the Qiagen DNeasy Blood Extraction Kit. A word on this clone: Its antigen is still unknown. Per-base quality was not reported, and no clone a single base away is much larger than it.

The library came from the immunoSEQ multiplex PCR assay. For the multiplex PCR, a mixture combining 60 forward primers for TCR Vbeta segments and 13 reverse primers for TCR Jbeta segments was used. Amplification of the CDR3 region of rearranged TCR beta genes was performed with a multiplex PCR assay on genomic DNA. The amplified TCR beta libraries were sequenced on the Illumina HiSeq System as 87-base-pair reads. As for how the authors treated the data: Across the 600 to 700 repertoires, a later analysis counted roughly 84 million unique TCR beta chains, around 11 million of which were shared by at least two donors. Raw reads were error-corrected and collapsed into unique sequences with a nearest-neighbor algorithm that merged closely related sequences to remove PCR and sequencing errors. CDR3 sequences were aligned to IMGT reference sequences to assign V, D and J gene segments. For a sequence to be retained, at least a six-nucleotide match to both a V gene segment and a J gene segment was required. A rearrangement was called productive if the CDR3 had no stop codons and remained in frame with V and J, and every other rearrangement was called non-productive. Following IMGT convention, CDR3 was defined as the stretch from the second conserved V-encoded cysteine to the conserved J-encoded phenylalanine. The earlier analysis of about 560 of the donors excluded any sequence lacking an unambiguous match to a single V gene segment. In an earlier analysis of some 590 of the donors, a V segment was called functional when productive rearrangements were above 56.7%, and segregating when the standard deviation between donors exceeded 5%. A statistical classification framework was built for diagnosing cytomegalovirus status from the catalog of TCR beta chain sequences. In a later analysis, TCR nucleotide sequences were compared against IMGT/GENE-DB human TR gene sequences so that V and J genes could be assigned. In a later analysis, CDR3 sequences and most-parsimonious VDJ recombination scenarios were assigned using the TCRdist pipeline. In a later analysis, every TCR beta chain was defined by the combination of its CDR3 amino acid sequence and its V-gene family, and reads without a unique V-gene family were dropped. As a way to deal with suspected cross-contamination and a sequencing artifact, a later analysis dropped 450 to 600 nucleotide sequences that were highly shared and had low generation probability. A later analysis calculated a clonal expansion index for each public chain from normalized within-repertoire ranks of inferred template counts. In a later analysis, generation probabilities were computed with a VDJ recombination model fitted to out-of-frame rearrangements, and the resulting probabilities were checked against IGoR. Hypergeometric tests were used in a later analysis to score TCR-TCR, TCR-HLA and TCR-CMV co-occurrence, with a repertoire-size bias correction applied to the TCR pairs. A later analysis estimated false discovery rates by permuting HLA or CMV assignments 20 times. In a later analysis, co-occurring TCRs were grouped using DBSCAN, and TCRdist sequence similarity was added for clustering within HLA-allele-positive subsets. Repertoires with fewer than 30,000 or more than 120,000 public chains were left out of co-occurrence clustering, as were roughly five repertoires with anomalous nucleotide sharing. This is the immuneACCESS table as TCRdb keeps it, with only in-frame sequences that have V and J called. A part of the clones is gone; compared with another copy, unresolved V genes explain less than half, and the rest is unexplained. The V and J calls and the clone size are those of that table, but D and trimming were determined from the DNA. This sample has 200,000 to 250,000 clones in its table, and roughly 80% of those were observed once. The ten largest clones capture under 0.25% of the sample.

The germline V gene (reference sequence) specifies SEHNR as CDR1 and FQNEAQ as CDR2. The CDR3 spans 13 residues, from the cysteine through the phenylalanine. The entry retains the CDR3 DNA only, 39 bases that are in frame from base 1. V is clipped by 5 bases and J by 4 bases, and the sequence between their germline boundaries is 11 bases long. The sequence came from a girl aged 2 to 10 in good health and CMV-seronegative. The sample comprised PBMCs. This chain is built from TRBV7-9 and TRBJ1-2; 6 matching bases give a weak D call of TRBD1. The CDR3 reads CASSPRDTYGYTF. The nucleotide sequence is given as TGTGCCAGCAGCCCACGGGACACCTATGGCTACACCTTC.